The TCR beta chain described here comes from a study of blood T cell repertoires in COVID-19. Looking at the study overall: The United States, Italy and Spain supplied acute and convalescent COVID-19 samples. From T cells, B-cell-depleted T cells, or PBMCs came the material, which was cDNA or gDNA.

Methods used by the authors: Reference gene primer amplification gave estimated nucleated cell counts. TCRdb's copy holds only in-frame clones and misses some; the assay was immunoSEQ multiplex PCR. V, J and clone size are those of that table, while D and trimming were read from the DNA. The table has about 220,000 clones, more than 65% seen once. Trimming at V came to 5 bases and at J to 6 bases, leaving 6 bases not matched to a gene. The CDR3 loop spans 15 amino acids. Looked up from germline, CDR1 is SGHTA and CDR2 is FQGNSA. The specimen was peripheral blood. V gene TRBV7-2 combines with J gene TRBJ2-1; 11 bases align to TRBD2. The receptor was isolated from a man aged 50-60 years with active or convalescent COVID-19. In nucleotides, the CDR3 is TGTGCCAGCAGCGCCACTAGCGGGAGTGGCAATGAGCAGTTCTTC. It yields the protein CASSATSGSGNEQFF.